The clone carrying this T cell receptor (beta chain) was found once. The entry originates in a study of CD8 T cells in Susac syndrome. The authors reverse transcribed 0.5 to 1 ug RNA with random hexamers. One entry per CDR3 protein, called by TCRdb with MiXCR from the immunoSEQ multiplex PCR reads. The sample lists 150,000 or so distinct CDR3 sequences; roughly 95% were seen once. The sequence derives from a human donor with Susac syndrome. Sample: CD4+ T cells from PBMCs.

The CDR3 is CASSFPLGIGLSPLHF. Written as DNA, the CDR3 is TGTGCCAGCAGTTTCCCCTTGGGGATAGGGCTTTCACCCCTCCACTTT. The chain employs TRBV28 and TRBJ1-6, with D uncertain. The CDR3 consists of 16 residues. V was shortened by 3 bases and J by 9 bases, with 18 bases between the two germline ends. Germline-derived CDR1 and CDR2 are MDHEN and SYDVKM.